This TCR beta chain was obtained from a study of vaccination and CD4 T cells after COVID-19. This CDR3 contains 13 residues. V gave up 2 bases and J gave up 4 bases; unmatched junction bases: 1. Germline values: CDR1 SGHNT, CDR2 YYREEE (reference sequence). Sample treatment: roughly 11-day PBMC culture with coronavirus spike peptide pools or control peptides (ViraFEST assay). Turning to this clonotype: Its antigen is unknown.

At the Johns Hopkins FTIC core, DNA taken from cultured CD4+ T cells was sequenced by way of the Oncomine TCR Beta short-read assay. TCRdb recomputed calls from the PCR reads with MiXCR, one row per CDR3 protein. The table includes around 8,100 distinct CDR3 sequences, about 32% detected once. Input material: cultured CD4+ T cells from blood. This clonotype originated in a human donor with COVID-19. This chain connects TRBV5-4 to TRBJ1-2; 8 bases match TRBD1. Here the CDR3 reads CASSFTGGYGYTF. The CDR3 coding sequence is TGTGCCAGCAGCTTTACAGGGGGCTATGGCTACACCTTC.